This T cell receptor (beta chain) was identified in a study of CD8 T cells in Susac syndrome (dated by TCRdb to the late 2010s). At the level of the whole study: Among the Susac syndrome patients who were sequenced, clinically active disease was present in more than 5 and clinical remission was observed in 8 or 9. Whether CD8+ T cell activation and differentiation in Susac syndrome was antigen driven was tested using repertoire sequencing. At blood withdrawal, Susac syndrome patients were therapy-naive, treated with corticosteroids (with IVIg additionally given to some), or treated with IVIg alone. The clonality of the CD8+ T cell repertoire was compared across approximately 11 healthy donors, around 14 Susac syndrome patients and under 18 multiple sclerosis patients. What the research found in general, with its limitations: Looking at Susac-specific public clones, the researchers identified some 15 in the total CD8+ repertoire and roughly 5 in the CD8+ TEMRA repertoire. The number of individuals in the TCR sequencing and HLA analysis was recognized as being relatively small. Clonal expansion was seen in Susac syndrome CD8+ repertoires, peaking in CD8+ TEMRA cells and being greater in clinically active patients than in remitting ones.

A remark on this clonotype: It lacks a known antigen. Base qualities are missing; no much larger clone stands one base away.

RNA was extracted with the RNeasy kit and roughly 0.45 to 1 ug was reverse transcribed using random hexamers. The immunoSEQ multiplex PCR assay, which covers 54 Vbeta and 13 Jbeta segments, was used to amplify TCR beta CDR3 regions. PCR amplification bias was corrected by using a synthetic template baseline for primer optimization and computational correction. The authors processed their data as follows. Reads were annotated to V, D and J genes according to IMGT and were analyzed with immunoSEQ Analyzer, with only productive sequences retained. Clonality was computed as one minus Shannon entropy normalized by log2 of the number of productive unique sequences. For each patient and control, public and private clones were evaluated within the 100 most prevalent clones. Susac-specific clones were defined as absent from healthy and MS cohorts, around 1,000 published viral clones and other ImmuneACCESS disease sequences. TCRdb redid the processing of the public reads, applying fastp at Q25 and MiXCR, and retained in-frame beta chains. Entries are consolidated by CDR3 protein sequence, retaining the most common genes and DNA. The V and J calls, along with clone size, are taken from TCRdb and not from the paper's own processing. In this sample the table shows roughly 100,000 distinct CDR3 sequences, approximately 94% of which occur a single time. Jointly, the top ten make up roughly 0.38% of the sample.

Reading the germline V gene gives CDR1 MNHEY and CDR2 SVGAGI. Its CDR3 holds 13 amino acids, cysteine through phenylalanine. Only the CDR3 portion is preserved as DNA: 39 bases, with reading frame beginning at the first base. V was cut back by 0 bases and J by 6 bases, leaving a gap of 5 bases between them. Peripheral blood CD8+ and CD4+ T cells from healthy donors, Susac syndrome patients and multiple sclerosis patients were profiled using high-throughput TCR beta sequencing. The Susac syndrome patients fulfilled recently defined diagnostic criteria for definite or probable disease. Bulk CD8+ and CD4+ T cells were purified by magnetic negative isolation, whereas CD8+ TEMRA cells were enriched by FACS. Blood was collected in EDTA tubes and processed within 24 hours, with PBMCs isolated through density gradient centrifugation. PBMCs intended for TCR sequencing were cryopreserved in liquid nitrogen and thawed later in a water bath at 37 degrees C. The sorted or isolated CD4+, CD8+ and CD8+ TEMRA cells reached a purity of at least 90%.

Recombination linked TRBV6-5 to TRBJ2-2; the D segment cannot be called with confidence. The origin of this receptor is a human donor with Susac syndrome. The specimen was CD8+ T cells from PBMCs. The CDR3 corresponds to CASSYSSSGELFF. The nucleotides read TGTGCCAGCAGTTACTCATCGTCCGGGGAGCTGTTTTTT.